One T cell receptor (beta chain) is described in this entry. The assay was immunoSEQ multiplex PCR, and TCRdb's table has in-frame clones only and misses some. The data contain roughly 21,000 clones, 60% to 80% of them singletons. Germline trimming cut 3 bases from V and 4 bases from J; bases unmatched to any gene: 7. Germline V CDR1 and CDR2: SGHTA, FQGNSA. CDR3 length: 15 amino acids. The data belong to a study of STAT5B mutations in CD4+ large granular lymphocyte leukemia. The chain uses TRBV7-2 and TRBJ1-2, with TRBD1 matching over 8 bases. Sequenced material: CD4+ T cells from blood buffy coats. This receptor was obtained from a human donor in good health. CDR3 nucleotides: TGTGCCAGCAGCTTCAAAGGACAGGGCGGCTATGGCTACACCTTC. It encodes CASSFKGQGGYGYTF.